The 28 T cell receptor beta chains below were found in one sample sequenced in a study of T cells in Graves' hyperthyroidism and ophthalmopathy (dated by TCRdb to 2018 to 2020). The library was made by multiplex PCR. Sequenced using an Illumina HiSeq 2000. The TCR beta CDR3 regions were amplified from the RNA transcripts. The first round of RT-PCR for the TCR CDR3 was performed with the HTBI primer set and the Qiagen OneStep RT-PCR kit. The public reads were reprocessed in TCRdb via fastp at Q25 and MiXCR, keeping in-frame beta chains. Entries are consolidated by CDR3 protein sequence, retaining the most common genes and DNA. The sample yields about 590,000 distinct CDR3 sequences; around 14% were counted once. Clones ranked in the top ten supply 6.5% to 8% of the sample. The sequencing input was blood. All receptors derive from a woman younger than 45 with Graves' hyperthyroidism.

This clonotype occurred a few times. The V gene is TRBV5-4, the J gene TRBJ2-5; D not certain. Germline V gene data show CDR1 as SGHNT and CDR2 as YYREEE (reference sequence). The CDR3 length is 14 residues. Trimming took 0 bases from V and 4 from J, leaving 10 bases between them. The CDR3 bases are TGTGCCAGCAGCTTGGGGATGACACTAGAGACCCAGTACTTC. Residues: CASSLGMTLETQYF.

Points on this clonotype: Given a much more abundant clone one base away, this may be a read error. In DNA, the CDR3 is TGTGCCAGCAGGTTGAGACTAGTGGGGGACGAGCAGTTCTTC. Encoded protein: CASRLRLVGDEQFF. The J gene is TRBJ2-1, the V gene TRBV27; D might be TRBD2 (6 bases). With 6 bases removed from V and 10 bases from J, the gap between germline ends came to 19 bases. The CDR3 contains 14 residues. In germline, CDR1 is MNHEY, CDR2 SMNVEV (reference sequence).

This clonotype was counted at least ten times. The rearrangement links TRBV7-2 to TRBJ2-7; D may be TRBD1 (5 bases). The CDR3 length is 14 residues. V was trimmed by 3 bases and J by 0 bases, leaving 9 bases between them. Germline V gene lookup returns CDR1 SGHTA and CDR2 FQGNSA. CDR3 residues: CASSFQGNSYEQYF. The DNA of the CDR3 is TGTGCCAGCAGCTTTCAGGGAAACTCCTACGAGCAGTACTTC.

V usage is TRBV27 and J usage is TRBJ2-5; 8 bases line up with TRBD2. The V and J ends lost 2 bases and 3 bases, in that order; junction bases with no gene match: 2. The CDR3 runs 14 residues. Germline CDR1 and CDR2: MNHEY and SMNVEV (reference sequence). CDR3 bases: TGTGCCAGCAGTTTAACTAGCGGAGAAGAGACCCAGTACTTC. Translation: CASSLTSGEETQYF.

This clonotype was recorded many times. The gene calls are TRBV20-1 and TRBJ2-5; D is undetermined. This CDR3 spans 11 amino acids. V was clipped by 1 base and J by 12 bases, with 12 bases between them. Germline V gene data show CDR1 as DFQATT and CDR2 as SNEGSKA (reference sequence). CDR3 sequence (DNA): TGCAGTGCTAGAGCGTATCAGGTGGAGTACTTC. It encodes CSARAYQVEYF.

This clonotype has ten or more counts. CDR3 loop: CATKGLAGDDTQYF. CDR3 bases: TGTGCCACCAAGGGACTAGCGGGAGACGATACGCAGTATTTT. The chain couples TRBV24-1 to TRBJ2-3; 14 bases agree with TRBD2. The germline V gene encodes CDR1 KGHDR and CDR2 SFDVKD. This CDR3 has 14 amino acids. The J segment lost 6 bases and the V segment lost 8 bases, leaving 3 bases of the junction unmatched.

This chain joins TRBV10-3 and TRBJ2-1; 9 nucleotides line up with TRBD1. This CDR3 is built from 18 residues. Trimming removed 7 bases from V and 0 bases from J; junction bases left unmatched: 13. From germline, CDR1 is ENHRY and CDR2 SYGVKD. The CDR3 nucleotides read TGTGCCATCAACAACCGGGACAGGGTCCCAACCTCCTACAATGAGCAGTTCTTC. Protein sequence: CAINNRDRVPTSYNEQFF.

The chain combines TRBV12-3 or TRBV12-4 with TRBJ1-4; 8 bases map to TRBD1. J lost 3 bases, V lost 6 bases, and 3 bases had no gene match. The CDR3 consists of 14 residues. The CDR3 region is CASSPGGSNEKLFF. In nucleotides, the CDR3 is TGTGCCAGCAGCCCAGGGGGCTCTAATGAAAAACTGTTTTTT.

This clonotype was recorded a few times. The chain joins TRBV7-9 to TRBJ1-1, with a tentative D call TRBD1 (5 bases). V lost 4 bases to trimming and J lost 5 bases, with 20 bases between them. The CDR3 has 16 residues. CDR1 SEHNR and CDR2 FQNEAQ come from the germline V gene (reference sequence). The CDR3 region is CASSSPLGTGETEAFF. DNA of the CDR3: TGTGCCAGCAGCTCCCCGTTAGGGACGGGTGAGACTGAAGCTTTCTTT. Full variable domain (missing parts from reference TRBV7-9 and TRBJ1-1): DTGVSQNPRHKITKRGQNVTFRCDPISEHNRLYWYRQTLGQGPEFLTYFQNEAQLEKSRLLSDRFSAERPKGSFSTLEIQRTEQGDSAMYLCASSSPLGTGETEAFFGQGTRLTVV.

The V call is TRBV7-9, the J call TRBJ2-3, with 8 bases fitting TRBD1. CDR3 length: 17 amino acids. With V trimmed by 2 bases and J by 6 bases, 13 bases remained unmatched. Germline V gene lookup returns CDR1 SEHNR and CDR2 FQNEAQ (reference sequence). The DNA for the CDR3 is TGTGCCAGCAGCTTAAGTCCAGGACAGGGAGTTTTCGATACGCAGTATTTT. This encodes CASSLSPGQGVFDTQYF.

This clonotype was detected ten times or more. This chain's CDR3 is CASSLRPLDEKLFF. The CDR3 nucleotides read TGTGCCAGCAGTTTACGACCCCTGGATGAAAAACTGTTTTTT. The rearrangement uses TRBV28 and TRBJ1-4; D ambiguous. V lost 2 bases and J 6 bases, leaving 10 bases between the germline ends. From germline, CDR1 is MDHEN and CDR2 SYDVKM. The CDR3 extends over 14 amino acids.

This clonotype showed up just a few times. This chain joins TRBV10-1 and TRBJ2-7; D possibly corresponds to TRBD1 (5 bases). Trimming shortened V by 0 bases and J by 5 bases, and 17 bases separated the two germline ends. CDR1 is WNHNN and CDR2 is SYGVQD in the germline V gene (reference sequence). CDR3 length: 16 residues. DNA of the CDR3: TGCGCCAGCAGTGAGTCGATGGGGCTAACGGGCCACGAGCAGTACTTC. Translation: CASSESMGLTGHEQYF.

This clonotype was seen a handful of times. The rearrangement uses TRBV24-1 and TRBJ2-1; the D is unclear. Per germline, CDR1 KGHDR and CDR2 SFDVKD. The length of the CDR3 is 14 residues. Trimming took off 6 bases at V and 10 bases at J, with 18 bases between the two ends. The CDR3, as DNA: TGTGCCACCAGTTATAGTAGGTATATGGGAGAGCAGTTCTTC. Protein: CATSYSRYMGEQFF.

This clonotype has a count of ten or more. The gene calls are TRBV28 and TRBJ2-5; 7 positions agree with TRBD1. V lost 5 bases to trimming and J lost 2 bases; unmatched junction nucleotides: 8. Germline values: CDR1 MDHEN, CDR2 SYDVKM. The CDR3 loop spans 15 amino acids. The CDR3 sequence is CASSAGQANQETQYF. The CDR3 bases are TGTGCCAGCAGTGCCGGACAGGCTAATCAAGAGACCCAGTACTTC.

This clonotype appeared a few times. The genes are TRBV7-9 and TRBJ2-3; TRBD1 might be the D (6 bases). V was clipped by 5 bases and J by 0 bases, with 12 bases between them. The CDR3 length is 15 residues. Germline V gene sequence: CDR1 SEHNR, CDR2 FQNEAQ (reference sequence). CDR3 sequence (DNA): TGTGCCAGCAGCACAGCAACAGGGAGCACAGATACGCAGTATTTT. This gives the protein CASSTATGSTDTQYF.

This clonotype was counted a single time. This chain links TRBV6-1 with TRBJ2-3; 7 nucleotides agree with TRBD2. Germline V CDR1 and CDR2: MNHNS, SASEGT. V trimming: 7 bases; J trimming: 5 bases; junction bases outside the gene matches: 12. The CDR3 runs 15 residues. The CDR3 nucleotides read TGTGCCAGCACCTCCGCCTCTAGCGGCAGAGATACGCAGTATTTT. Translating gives CASTSASSGRDTQYF.

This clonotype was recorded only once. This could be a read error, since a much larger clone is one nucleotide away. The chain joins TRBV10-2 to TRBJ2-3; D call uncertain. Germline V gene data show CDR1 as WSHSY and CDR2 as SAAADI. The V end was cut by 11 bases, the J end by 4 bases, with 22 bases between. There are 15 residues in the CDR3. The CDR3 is CAGRIRSSYPDTQYF. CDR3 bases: TGCGCCGGCCGGATCCGTTCGAGTTACCCAGATACGCAGTATTTT.

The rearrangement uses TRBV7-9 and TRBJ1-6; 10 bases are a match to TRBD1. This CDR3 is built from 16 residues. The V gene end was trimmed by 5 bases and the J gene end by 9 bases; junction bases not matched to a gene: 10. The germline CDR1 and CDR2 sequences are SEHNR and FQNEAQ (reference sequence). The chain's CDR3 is CASSITRQGASSPLHF. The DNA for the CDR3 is TGTGCCAGCAGCATAACCCGACAGGGGGCAAGTTCACCCCTCCACTTT.

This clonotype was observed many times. For the CDR3, the DNA is TGTGCCAGCAGTGATGATGGGTTGAGAATCTACAATGAGCAGTTCTTC. Encoded protein: CASSDDGLRIYNEQFF. The chain recombines TRBV2 with TRBJ2-1; D not resolved. This CDR3 contains 16 residues. Germline lookup yields CDR1 SNHLY and CDR2 FYNNEI. Trimming removed 3 bases at V and 3 bases at J, with 15 bases between. Drawing the rest from reference TRBV2 and TRBJ2-1, the complete variable domain is EPEVTQTPSHQVTQMGQEVILRCVPISNHLYFYWYRQILGQKVEFLVSFYNNEISEKSEIFDDQFSVERPDGSNFTLKIRSTKLEDSAMYFCASSDDGLRIYNEQFFGPGTRLTVL.

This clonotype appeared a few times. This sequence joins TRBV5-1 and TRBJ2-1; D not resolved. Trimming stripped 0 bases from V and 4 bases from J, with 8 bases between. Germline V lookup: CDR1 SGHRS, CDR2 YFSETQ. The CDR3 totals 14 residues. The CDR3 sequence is CASSLDPVYNEQFF. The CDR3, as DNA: TGCGCCAGCAGCTTGGATCCGGTATACAATGAGCAGTTCTTC.

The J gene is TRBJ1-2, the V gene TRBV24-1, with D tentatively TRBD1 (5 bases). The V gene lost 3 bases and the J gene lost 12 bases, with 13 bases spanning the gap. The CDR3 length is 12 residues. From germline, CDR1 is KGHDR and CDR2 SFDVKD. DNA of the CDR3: TGTGCCACCAGTGATACCACAGGTCACCACACCTTC. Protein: CATSDTTGHHTF.

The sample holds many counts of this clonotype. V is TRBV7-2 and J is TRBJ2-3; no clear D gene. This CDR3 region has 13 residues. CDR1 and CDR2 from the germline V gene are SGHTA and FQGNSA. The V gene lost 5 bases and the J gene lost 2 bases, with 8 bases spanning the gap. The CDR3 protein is CASSLAYTDTQYF. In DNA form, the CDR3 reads TGTGCCAGCAGCCTCGCCTACACAGATACGCAGTATTTT.

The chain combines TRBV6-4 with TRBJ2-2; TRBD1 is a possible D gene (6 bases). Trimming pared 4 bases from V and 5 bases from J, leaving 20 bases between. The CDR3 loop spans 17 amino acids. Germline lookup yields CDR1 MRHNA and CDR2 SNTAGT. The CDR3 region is CASSVVLSGTKTGELFF. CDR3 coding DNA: TGTGCCAGCAGTGTCGTACTCTCCGGGACAAAAACCGGGGAGCTGTTTTTT.

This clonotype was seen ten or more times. CDR3 amino acids: CASSLLADNSPLHF. Written as DNA, the CDR3 is TGTGCCAGCAGCCTCCTCGCGGACAATTCACCCCTCCACTTT. This chain uses TRBV3-1 with TRBJ1-6; D is unclear. Germline-derived CDR1 and CDR2 are LGHDT and YNNKEL (reference sequence). The CDR3 is 14 amino acids. V was clipped by 4 bases and J by 7 bases, with 11 bases between them.

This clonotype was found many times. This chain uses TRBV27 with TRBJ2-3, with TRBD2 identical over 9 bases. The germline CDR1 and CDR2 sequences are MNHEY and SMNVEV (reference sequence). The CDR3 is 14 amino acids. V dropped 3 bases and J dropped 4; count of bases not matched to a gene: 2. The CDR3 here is CASSFAGGSDTQYF. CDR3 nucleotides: TGTGCCAGCAGTTTTGCGGGAGGGTCAGATACGCAGTATTTT.

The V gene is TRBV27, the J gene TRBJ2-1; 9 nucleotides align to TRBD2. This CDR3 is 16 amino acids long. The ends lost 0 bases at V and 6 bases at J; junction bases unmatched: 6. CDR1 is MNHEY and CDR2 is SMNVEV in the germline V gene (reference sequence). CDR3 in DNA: TGTGCCAGCAGTTTATCTTTAGCGGGAGCACTCAATGAGCAGTTCTTC. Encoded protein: CASSLSLAGALNEQFF.

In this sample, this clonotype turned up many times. The DNA for the CDR3 is TGCAGTGCTCCCCCCGGGACAGGCGTGGGAGACCAGTTCTTC. Protein: CSAPPGTGVGDQFF. This rearrangement joins TRBV20-1 to TRBJ2-1; 8 bases line up with TRBD1. The CDR3 contains 14 residues. The junction had 16 bases not matched to a gene; V was cut back by 5 bases and J by 13 bases. Germline V lookup: CDR1 DFQATT, CDR2 SNEGSKA (reference sequence).

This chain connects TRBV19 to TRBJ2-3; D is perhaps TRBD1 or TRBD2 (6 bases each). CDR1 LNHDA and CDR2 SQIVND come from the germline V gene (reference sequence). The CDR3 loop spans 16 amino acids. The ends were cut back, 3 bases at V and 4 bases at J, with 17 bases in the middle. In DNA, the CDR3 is TGTGCCAGTAGTATTTGGAGGGGGTTTATCGCAGATACGCAGTATTTT. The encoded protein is CASSIWRGFIADTQYF.